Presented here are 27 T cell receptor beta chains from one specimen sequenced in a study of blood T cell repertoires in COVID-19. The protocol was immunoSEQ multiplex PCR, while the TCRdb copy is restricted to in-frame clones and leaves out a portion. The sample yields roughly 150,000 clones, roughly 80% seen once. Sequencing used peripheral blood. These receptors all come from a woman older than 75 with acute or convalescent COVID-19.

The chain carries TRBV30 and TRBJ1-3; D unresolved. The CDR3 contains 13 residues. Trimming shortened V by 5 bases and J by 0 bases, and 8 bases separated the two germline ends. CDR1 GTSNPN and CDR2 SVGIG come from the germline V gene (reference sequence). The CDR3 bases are TGTGCCTGGGGACTGCTCTCTGGAAACACCATATATTTT. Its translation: CAWGLLSGNTIYF.

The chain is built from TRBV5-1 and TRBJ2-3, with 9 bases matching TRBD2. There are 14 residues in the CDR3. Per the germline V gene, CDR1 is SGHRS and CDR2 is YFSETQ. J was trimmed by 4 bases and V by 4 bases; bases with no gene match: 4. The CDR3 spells CASSNSGSPDTQYF. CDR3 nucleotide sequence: TGCGCCAGCAGCAATAGCGGGAGTCCAGATACGCAGTATTTT.

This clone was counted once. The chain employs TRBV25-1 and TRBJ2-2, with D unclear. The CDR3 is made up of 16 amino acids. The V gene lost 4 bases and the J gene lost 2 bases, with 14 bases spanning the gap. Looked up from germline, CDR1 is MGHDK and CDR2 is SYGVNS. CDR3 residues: CASSAPARPNTGELFF. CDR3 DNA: TGTGCCAGCAGTGCCCCAGCCAGGCCCAACACCGGGGAGCTGTTTTTT.

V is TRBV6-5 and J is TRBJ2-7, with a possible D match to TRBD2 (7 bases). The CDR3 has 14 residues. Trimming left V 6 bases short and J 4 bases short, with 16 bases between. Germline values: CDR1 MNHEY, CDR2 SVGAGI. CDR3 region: CASRRGAEGYEQYF. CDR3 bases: TGTGCCAGCAGACGGGGGGCGGAGGGTTACGAGCAGTACTTC.

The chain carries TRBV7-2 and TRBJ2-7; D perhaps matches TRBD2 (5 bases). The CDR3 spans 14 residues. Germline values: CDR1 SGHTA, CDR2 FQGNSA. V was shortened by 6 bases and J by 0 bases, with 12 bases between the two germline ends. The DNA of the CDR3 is TGTGCCAGCAGACGGACTGTCAGCTCCTACGAGCAGTACTTC. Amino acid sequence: CASRRTVSSYEQYF.

CDR3 sequence reads: CASSSGWRPDGYTF. In DNA form, the CDR3 reads TGTGCCAGCAGTTCCGGATGGAGACCGGATGGCTACACCTTC. The rearrangement joins TRBV6-5 to TRBJ1-2, with D hard to call. V lost 4 bases to trimming and J lost 6 bases, with 15 bases between them. The CDR3 is made up of 14 amino acids. CDR1 is MNHEY and CDR2 is SVGAGI in the germline V gene.

The CDR3 nucleotides are TGCGCCAGCAGCCCGACTAGCGGGAGGGTCCTGGATACGCAGTATTTT. Translation: CASSPTSGRVLDTQYF. The rearrangement joins TRBV5-1 to TRBJ2-3; 14 positions match TRBD2. The V gene end was trimmed by 4 bases and the J gene end by 6 bases; junction bases not matched to a gene: 7. This CDR3 comprises 16 residues. CDR1 SGHRS and CDR2 YFSETQ come from the germline V gene.

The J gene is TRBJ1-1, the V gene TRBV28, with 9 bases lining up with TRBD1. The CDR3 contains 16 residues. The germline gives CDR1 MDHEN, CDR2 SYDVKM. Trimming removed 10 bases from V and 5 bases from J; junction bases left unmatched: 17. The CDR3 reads CATESQGGQGLTEAFF. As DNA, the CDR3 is TGTGCCACCGAATCGCAGGGAGGACAGGGGTTGACTGAAGCTTTCTTT.

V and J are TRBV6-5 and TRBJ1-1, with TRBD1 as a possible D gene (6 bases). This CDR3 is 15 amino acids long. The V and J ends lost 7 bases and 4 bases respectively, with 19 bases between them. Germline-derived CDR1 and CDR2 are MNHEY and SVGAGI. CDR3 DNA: TGTGCCAGCACCCAAATACAGGGCGGTGTCACTGAAGCTTTCTTT. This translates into CASTQIQGGVTEAFF.

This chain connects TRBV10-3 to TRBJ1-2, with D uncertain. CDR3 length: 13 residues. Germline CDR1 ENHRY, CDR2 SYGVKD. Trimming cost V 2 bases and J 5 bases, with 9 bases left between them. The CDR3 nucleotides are TGTGCCATCAGTGAGGGCGGCGGATATGGCTACACCTTC. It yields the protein CAISEGGGYGYTF.

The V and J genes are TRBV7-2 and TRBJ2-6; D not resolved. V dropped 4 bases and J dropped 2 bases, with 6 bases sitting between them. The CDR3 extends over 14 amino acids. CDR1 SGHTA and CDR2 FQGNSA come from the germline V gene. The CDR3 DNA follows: TGTGCCAGCAGCTCCCCTACTGGGGCCAACGTCCTGACTTTC. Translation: CASSSPTGANVLTF.

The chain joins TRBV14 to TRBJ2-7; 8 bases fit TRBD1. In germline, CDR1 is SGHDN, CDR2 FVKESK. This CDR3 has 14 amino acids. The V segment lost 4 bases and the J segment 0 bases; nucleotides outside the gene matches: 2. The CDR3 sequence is CASSLGQGSYEQYF. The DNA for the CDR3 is TGTGCCAGCAGCCTCGGACAGGGCTCCTACGAGCAGTACTTC.

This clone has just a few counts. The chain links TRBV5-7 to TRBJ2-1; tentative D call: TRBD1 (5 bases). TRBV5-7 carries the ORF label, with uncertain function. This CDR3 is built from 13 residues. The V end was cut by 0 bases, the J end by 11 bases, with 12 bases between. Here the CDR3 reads CASSLGHTGQQFF. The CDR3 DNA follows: TGTGCCAGCAGCTTGGGCCATACAGGTCAGCAGTTCTTC.

For the CDR3, the DNA is TGTGCCAGTAGTAAAGGACCGGGACAGGGACCCGAGACCCAGTACTTC. It yields the protein CASSKGPGQGPETQYF. V gene TRBV19 combines with J gene TRBJ2-5; 9 nucleotides align to TRBD1. This CDR3 region has 16 residues. Germline V CDR1 and CDR2: LNHDA, SQIVND (reference sequence). With 4 bases clipped from V and 5 bases from J, the junction kept 11 bases outside the gene matches.

The CDR3 region is CATSRPGARTDTQYF. Here the CDR3 DNA reads TGTGCCACCTCGCGCCCGGGAGCACGTACAGATACGCAGTATTTT. The chain joins TRBV6-5 to TRBJ2-3; the D gene is possibly TRBD2 (6 bases). The germline V gene has CDR1 MNHEY and CDR2 SVGAGI. This CDR3 contains 15 residues. V lost 10 bases and J lost 3, with 20 bases in between.

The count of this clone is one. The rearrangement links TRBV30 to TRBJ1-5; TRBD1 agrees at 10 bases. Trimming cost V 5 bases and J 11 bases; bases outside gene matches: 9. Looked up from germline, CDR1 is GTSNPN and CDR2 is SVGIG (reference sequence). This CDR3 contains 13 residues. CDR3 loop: CAWGGQGLGAQHF. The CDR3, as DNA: TGTGCCTGGGGGGGACAGGGGTTGGGCGCCCAGCATTTT.

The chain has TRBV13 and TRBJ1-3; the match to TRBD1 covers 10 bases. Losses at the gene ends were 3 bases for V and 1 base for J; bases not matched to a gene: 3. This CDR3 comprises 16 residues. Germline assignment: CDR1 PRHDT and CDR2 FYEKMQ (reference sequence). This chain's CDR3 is CASSFDRGLSGNTIYF. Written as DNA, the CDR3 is TGTGCCAGCAGCTTCGACAGGGGGCTTTCTGGAAACACCATATATTTT.

For the CDR3, the DNA is TGTGCTAGTGGTTTGGTTAACAGGGCGGAAAAACTGTTTTTT. Its translation is CASGLVNRAEKLFF. The rearrangement uses TRBV12-5 and TRBJ1-4; possible D gene TRBD1, 6 bases. Trimming took 0 bases from V and 8 from J, leaving 10 bases between them. Germline V CDR1 and CDR2: LGHNT, FRNRAP. This CDR3 has 14 amino acids.

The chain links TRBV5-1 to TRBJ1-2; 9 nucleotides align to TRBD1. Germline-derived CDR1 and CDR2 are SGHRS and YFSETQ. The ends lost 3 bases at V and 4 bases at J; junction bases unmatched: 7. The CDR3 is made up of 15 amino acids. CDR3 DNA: TGCGCCAGCAGCTCCACAGGGGGCGACCCCTATGGCTACACCTTC. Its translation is CASSSTGGDPYGYTF. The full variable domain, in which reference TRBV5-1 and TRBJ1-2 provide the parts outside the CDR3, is KAGVTQTPRYLIKTRGQQVTLSCSPISGHRSVSWYQQTPGQGLQFLFEYFSETQRNKGNFPGRFSGRQFSNSRSEMNVSTLELGDSALYLCASSSTGGDPYGYTFGSGTRLTVV.

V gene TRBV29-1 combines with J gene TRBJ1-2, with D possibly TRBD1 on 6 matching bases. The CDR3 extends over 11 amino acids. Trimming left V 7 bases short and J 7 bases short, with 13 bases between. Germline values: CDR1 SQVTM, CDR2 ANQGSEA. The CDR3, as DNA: TGCAGCGGTAAAACAGGGTTTGGCTACACCTTC. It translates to CSGKTGFGYTF.

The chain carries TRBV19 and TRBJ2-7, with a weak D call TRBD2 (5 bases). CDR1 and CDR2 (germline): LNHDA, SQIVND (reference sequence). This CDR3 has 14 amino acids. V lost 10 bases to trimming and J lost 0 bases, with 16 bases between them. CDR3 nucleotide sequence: TGTGCCACTCGAGAAAGGAGGAGCTCCTACGAGCAGTACTTC. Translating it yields CATRERRSSYEQYF.

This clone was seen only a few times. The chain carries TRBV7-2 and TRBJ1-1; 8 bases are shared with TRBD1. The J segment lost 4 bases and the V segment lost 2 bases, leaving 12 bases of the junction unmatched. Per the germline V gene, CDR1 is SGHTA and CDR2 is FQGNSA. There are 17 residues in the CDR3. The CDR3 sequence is CASSLRPPTGAPTEAFF. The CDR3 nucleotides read TGTGCCAGCAGCTTAAGGCCGCCGACAGGGGCTCCCACTGAAGCTTTCTTT.

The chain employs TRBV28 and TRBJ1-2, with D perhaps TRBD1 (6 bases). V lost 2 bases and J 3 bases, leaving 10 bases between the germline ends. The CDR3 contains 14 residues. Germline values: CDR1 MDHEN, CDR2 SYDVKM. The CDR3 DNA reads TGTGCCAGCAGTTTACCACCAGGGGACTATGGCTACACCTTC. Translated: CASSLPPGDYGYTF.

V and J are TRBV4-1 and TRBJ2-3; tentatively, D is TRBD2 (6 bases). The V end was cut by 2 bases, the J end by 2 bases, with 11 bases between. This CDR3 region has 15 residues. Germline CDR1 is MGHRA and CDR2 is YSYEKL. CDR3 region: CASSQTQGLTDTQYF. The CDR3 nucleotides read TGCGCCAGCAGCCAAACGCAGGGACTCACAGATACGCAGTATTTT.

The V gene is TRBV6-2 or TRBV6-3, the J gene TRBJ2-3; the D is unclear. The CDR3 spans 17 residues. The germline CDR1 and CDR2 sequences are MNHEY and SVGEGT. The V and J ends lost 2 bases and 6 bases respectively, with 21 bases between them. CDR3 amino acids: CASSYPFPSRVTDTQYF. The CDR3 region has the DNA TGTGCCAGCAGTTACCCCTTCCCGTCCCGGGTCACGGATACGCAGTATTTT.

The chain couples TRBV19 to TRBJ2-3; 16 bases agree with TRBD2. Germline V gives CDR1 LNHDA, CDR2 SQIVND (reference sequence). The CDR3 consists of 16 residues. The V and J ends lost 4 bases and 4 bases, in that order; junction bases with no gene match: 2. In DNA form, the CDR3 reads TGTGCCAGTAGTACGGGACTAGCGGGGGGGCCAGATACGCAGTATTTT. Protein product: CASSTGLAGGPDTQYF.

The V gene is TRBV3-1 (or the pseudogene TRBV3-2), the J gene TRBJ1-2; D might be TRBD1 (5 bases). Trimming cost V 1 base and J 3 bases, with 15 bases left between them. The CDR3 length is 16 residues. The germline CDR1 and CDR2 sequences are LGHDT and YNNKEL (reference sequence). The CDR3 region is CASSQGGGRKYYGYTF. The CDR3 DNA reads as TGTGCCAGCAGCCAAGGGGGGGGAAGGAAGTACTATGGCTACACCTTC.